The source of this TCR beta chain is a study of vaccination and CD4 T cells after COVID-19. Whole-study results and caveats: In convalescent patients, a median 86.3% of post-vaccine SARS-CoV-2-reactive clones appeared only after vaccination.

Germline V gives CDR1 MNHEY, CDR2 SVGAGI. The CDR3 consists of 16 residues. Trimming removed 2 bases from V and 7 bases from J; junction bases left unmatched: 11. Indicated treatment: roughly 11-day PBMC culture with coronavirus spike peptide pools or control peptides (ViraFEST assay). PBMC cultures, at two million cells per well, received about 9.5 IU/ml IL-2 and about 10 ug/ml peptide pools. CD4+ T cells that had been cultured provided DNA sequenced with the Oncomine TCR Beta short-read assay. Genomic DNA was taken out of cultured CD4+ T cells by extraction. TCRdb redid the calling of the PCR reads with MiXCR, one entry per CDR3 protein. This sample has 10,000 to 15,000 distinct CDR3 sequences; 53% occur once, and the top ten carry approximately 30%. As concerns this clonotype: Antigen: not known.

The sequence was obtained from a human donor who had recovered from COVID-19. V and J are TRBV6-5 and TRBJ2-7, with TRBD2 identical over 10 bases. Material: CD4+ T cells from blood, cultured in vitro. The CDR3, as DNA: TGTGCCAGCAGTTACGGGGCAGCGGGGGGGCCGGAGGAGCAGTACTTC. This encodes CASSYGAAGGPEEQYF.